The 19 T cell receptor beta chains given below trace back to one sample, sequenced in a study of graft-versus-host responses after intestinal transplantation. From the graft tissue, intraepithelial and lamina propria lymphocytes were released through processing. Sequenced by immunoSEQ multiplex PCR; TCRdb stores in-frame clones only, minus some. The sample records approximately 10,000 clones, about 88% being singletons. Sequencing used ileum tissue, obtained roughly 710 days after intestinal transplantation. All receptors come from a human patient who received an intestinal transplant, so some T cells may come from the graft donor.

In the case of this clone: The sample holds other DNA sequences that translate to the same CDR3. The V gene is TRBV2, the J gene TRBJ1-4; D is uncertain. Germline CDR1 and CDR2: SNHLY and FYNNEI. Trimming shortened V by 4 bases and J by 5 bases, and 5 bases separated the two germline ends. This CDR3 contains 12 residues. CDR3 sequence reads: CASSGRNEKLFF. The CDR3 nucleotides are TGTGCCAGCAGTGGTCGAAATGAAAAACTGTTTTTT.

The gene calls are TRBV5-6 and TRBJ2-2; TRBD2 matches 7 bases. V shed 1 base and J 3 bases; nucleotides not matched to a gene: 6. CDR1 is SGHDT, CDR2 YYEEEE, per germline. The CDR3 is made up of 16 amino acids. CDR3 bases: TGTGCCAGCAGCTTGTGGGCTAGCGGATACACCGGGGAGCTGTTTTTT. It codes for CASSLWASGYTGELFF. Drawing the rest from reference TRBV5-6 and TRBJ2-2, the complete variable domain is DAGVTQSPTHLIKTRGQQVTLRCSPKSGHDTVSWYQQALGQGPQFIFQYYEEEERQRGNFPDRFSGHQFPNYSSELNVNALLLGDSALYLCASSLWASGYTGELFFGEGSRLTVL.

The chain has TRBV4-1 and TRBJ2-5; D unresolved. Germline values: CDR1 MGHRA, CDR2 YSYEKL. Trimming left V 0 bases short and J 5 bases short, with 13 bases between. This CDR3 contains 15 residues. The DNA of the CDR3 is TGCGCCAGCAGCCAAGATGGCCAGTATGTGGAGACCCAGTACTTC. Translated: CASSQDGQYVETQYF.

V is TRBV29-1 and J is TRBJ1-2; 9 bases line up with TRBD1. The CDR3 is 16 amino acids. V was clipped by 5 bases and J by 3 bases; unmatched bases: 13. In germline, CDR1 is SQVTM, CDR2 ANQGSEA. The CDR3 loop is CSVITSQGAKDYGYTF. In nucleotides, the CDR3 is TGCAGCGTTATTACCTCACAGGGGGCAAAGGACTATGGCTACACCTTC.

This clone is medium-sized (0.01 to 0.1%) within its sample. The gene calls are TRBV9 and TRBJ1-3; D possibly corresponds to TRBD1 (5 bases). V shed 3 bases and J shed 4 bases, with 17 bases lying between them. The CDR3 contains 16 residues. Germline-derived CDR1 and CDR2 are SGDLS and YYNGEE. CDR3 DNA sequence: TGTGCCAGCAGCGCCGGGACGTCCCCCTCGGGAAACACCATATATTTT. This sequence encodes CASSAGTSPSGNTIYF.

The CDR3 bases are TGTGCCAGCAGGAGGGACAGGTCGGCCTACGAGCAGTACTTC. It yields the protein CASRRDRSAYEQYF. This chain uses TRBV11-2 with TRBJ2-7, with TRBD1 matching over 8 bases. CDR1 is SGHAT and CDR2 is FQNNGV in the germline V gene. The CDR3 covers 14 residues. Trimming took 6 bases from V and 2 from J; bases not matched to a gene: 6.

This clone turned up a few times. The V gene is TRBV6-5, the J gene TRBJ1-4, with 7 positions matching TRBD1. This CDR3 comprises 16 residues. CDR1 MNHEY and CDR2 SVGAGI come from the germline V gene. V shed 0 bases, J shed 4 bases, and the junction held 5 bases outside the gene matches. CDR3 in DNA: TGTGCCAGCAGTTACTCGTGGGGACAGATTAATGAAAAACTGTTTTTT. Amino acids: CASSYSWGQINEKLFF.

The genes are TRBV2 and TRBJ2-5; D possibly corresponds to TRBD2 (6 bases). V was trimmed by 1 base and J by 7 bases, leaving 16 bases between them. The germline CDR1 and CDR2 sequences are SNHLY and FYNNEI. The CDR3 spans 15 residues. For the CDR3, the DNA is TGTGCCAGCAGTGAAGTTGGCAGGCTCGGGGGGACCCAGTACTTC. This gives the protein CASSEVGRLGGTQYF. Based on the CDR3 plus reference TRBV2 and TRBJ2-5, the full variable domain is EPEVTQTPSHQVTQMGQEVILRCVPISNHLYFYWYRQILGQKVEFLVSFYNNEISEKSEIFDDQFSVERPDGSNFTLKIRSTKLEDSAMYFCASSEVGRLGGTQYFGPGTRLLVL.

CDR3 sequence: CASSYSIKENEQFF. For the CDR3, the DNA is TGTGCCAGCAGTTACTCGATTAAGGAAAATGAGCAGTTCTTC. The chain links TRBV6-6 to TRBJ2-1; D call uncertain. The germline V gene encodes CDR1 MNHNY and CDR2 SVGAGI (reference sequence). V was trimmed by 0 bases and J by 7 bases, leaving 10 bases between them. The CDR3 is 14 residues long.

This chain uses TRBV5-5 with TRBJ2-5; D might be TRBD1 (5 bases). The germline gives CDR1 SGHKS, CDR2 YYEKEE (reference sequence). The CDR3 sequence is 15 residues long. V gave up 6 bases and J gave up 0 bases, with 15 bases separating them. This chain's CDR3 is CASNLGTGYQETQYF. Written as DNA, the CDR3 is TGTGCCAGCAACCTGGGCACAGGTTACCAAGAGACCCAGTACTTC.

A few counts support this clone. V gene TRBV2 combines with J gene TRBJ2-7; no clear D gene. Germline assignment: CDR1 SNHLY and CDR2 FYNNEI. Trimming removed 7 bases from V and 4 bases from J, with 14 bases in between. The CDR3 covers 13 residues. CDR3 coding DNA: TGTGCCAGCACAAGACAAATCCGATACGAGCAGTACTTC. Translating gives CASTRQIRYEQYF.

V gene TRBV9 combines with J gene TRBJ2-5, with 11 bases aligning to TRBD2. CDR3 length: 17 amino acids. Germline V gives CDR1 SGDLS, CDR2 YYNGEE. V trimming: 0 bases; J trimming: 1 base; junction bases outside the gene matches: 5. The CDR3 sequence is CASSVAGLAGGQETQYF. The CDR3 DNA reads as TGTGCCAGCAGCGTAGCGGGGCTAGCGGGGGGCCAAGAGACCCAGTACTTC.

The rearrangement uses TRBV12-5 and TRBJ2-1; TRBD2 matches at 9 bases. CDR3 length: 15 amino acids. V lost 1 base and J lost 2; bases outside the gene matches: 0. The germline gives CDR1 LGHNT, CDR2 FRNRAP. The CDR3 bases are TGTGCTAGTGGTTTGGGCGGGGGGGCCTACAATGAGCAGTTCTTC. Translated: CASGLGGGAYNEQFF.

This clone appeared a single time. CDR3 coding DNA: TGTGCCAGCAGCCCTCAGGGGTCCGGGGAGCTGTTTTTT. Its protein is CASSPQGSGELFF. The chain is built from TRBV7-3 and TRBJ2-2, with a possible D match to TRBD1 (6 bases). CDR3 size: 13 residues. The V gene's germline CDR1 is SGHTA and CDR2 FQGTGA. The ends were cut back, 5 bases at V and 6 bases at J, with 10 bases in the middle.

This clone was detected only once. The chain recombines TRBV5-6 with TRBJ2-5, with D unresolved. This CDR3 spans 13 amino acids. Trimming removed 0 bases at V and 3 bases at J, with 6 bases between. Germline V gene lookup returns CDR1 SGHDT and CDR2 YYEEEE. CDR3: CASSLVGKETQYF. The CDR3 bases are TGTGCCAGCAGCTTGGTGGGGAAAGAGACCCAGTACTTC.

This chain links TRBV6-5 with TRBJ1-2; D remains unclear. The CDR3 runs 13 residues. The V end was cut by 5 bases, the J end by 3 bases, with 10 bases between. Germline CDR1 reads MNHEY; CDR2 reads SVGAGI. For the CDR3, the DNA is TGTGCCAGCAGTCAGGTTCTTCACTATGGCTACACCTTC. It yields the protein CASSQVLHYGYTF.

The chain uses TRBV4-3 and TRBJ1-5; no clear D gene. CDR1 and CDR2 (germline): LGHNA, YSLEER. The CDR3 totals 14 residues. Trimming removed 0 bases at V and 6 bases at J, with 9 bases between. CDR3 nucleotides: TGCGCCAGCAGCCAAGACGGACTAGCTCAGCCCCAGCATTTT. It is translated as CASSQDGLAQPQHF.

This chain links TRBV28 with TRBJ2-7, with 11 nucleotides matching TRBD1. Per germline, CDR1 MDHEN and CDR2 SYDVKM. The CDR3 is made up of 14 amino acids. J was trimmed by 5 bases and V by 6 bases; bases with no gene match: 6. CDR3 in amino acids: CASRRTGGLNEQYF. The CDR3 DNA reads TGTGCCAGCAGGCGGACAGGGGGCTTGAACGAGCAGTACTTC.

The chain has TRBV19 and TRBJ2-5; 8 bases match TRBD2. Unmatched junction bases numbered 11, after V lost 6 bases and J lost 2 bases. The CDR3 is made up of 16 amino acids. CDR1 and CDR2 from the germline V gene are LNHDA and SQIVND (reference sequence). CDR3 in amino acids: CASSPGGEGPQETQYF. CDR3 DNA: TGTGCCAGTAGCCCCGGGGGGGAGGGACCGCAAGAGACCCAGTACTTC.